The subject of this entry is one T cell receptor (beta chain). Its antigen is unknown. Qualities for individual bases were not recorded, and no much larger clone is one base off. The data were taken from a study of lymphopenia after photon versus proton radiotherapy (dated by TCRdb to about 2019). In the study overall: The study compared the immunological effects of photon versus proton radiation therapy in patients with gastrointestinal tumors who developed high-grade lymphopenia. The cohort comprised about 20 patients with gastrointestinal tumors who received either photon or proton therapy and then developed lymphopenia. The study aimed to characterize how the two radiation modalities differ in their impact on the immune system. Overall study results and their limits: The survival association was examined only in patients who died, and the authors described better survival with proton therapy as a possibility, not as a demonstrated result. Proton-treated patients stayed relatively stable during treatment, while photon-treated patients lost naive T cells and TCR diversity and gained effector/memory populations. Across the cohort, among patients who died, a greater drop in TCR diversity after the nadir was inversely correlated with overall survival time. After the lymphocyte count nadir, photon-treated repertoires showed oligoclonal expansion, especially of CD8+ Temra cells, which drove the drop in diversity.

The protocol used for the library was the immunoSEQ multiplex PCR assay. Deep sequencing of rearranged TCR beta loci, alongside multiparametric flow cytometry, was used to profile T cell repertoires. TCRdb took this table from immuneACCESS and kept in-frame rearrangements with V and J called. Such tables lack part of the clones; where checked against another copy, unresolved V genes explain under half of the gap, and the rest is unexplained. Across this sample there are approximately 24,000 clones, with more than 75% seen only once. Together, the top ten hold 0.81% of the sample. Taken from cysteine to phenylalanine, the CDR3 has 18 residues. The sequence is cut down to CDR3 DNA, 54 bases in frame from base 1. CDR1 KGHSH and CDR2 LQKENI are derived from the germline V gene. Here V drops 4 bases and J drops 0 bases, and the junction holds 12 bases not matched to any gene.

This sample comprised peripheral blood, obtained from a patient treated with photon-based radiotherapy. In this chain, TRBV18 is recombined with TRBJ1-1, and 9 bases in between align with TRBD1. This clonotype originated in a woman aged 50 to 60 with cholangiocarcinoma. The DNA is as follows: TGTGCCAGCTCACGAGGTCCGGGACAGGGCCCCATGAACACTGAAGCTTTCTTT. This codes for CASSRGPGQGPMNTEAFF.